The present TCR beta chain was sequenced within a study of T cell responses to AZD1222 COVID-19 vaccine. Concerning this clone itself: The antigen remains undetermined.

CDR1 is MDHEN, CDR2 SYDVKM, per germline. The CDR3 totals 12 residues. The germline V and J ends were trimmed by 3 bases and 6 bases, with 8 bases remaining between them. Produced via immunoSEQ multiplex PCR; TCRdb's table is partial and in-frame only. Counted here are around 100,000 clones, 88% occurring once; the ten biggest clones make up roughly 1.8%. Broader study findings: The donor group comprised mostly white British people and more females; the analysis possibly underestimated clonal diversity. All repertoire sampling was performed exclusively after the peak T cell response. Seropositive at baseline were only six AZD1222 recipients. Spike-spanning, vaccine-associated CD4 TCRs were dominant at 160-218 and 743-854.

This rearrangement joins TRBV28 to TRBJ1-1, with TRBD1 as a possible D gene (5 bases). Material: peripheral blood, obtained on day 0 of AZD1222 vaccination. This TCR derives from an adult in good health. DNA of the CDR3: TGTGCCAGCAGTTTGCAGGGCCCTGAAGCTTTCTTT. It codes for CASSLQGPEAFF.